This T cell receptor (beta chain) emerged from a study of T cell changes during pregnancy in multiple sclerosis. Only in-frame clones appear in the TCRdb table, and some are missing; sequencing was by immunoSEQ multiplex PCR. The sample yields fewer than 45,000 clones, about 94% seen once. CDR3 length: 18 residues. V shed 6 bases, J shed 9 bases, and the junction held 18 bases outside the gene matches. CDR1 and CDR2 from the germline V gene are SNHLY and FYNNEI. This sequence originates from a female donor with multiple sclerosis, enrolled in a pregnancy study. The specimen was CD8+ T cells from peripheral blood mononuclear cells, collected in the third trimester of pregnancy. This rearrangement joins TRBV2 to TRBJ2-1; TRBD1 matches 12 bases. In DNA, the CDR3 is TGTGCCAGCAGGACCCGGGGGAGTGGGGACAGGGGGCGGGGTGAGCAGTTCTTC. Its translation: CASRTRGSGDRGRGEQFF.